This TCR beta chain was documented in a study of T cell clonotyping in hematopoietic cell transplantation (dated by TCRdb to 2020 to 2022). Study-wide context: Pretransplant recipient samples were obtained after cytoreduction. Recruitment of patients was conducted between late 2015 and early 2017, and follow-up was continued until September 2020 or death. A total of 120 to 150 blood samples were collected in the study from some 40 consecutive transplant recipients and their related donors. Study-wide conclusions, independent of this receptor: The sample size was limited, and CD4 and CD8 repertoire contributions could not be separated because cells were not sorted. Broader TCR repertoire diversity after transplant was predicted by Inverse Simpson Index values from donors and from recipients before transplant. After transplant, TCR diversity in recipients dropped, and pathologically expanded clonotypes climbed progressively between day 30 and day 180. Only a small fraction of recipient repertoires overlapped donor repertoires, with over 97% appearing de novo at the given depth.

With the immunoSEQ assay, which is a bias-controlled multiplex PCR relying on V- and J-specific primers, TCR beta CDR3 regions were amplified from genomic DNA. A second PCR step added a proprietary barcode and Illumina adapter sequences to the CDR3 amplicons. An Illumina MiSeq instrument was used to sequence the CDR3 libraries. The original pipeline was this. Export and quality control were handled in immunoSEQ Analyzer 3.0, while downstream analyses relied on R Bioconductor and Immunarch. Only productive rearrangements in the normalized downsampled data set went into calculating the repertoire metrics. In the normalized cohort, clonotypes with more than 5 templates were defined as pathologically expanded. The Inverse Simpson Index served as the measure of repertoire diversity. CMV-specificity analyses were carried out on the non-normalized data set to capture all clonotypes. This immuneACCESS table, as held by TCRdb, lists in-frame sequences with V and J called but not all clones. Of the missing ones, under half trace to an unresolved V gene in checked studies; the others have no known cause. V and J calls and clone size are copied from that table; D and trimming were computed from the DNA. The sample profile shows 29,000 or so clones; around 80% of them were found once. Together, the top ten hold 5.5% to 8% of the sample.

Points on this clone: Its antigen has not been determined. There are no base qualities to consult, and no much larger clone falls within one base.

The germline V gene sets CDR1 to LGHNT and CDR2 to FRNRAP. Between the V and J ends, shortened by 3 bases and 4 bases respectively, the junction contains 7 bases. Including the terminal cysteine and phenylalanine, the CDR3 comprises 13 residues. Only the CDR3 DNA is retained, 39 bases long and in frame from the first base. This specimen's time point label, interpreted: recipient sample about 28 days before transplant, after cytoreduction. Blood from recipients was drawn roughly 28 days before transplant, then again at days 30, 100 and 180 after transplant. Nuclei Lysis Solution was used to extract genomic DNA from fresh or cryopreserved unfractionated peripheral blood mononuclear cells.

The TCR comes from a woman in her thirties with chronic myeloid leukemia. Some clones in this sample may be carry-over from other donors' samples. The chain was built from TRBV12-5 and TRBJ1-5, with the D gene too uncertain to name. The sequencing used peripheral blood mononuclear cells, collected before stem cell transplant. The DNA sequence follows: TGTGCTAGTGGTTTAGCCCAAAATCAGCCCCAGCATTTT. It is translated as CASGLAQNQPQHF.